The rows below give T cell receptor beta chains drawn from one sample of a study of cytomegalovirus exposure and HLA in healthy donors. TCRdb's table, derived via immunoSEQ multiplex PCR, lists solely in-frame clones and lacks some. The sample lists approximately 200,000 clones, around 88% occurring once. The material sequenced was PBMCs. These receptors originate from a woman in her late teens or twenties in good health and CMV-seronegative. Both conserved end residues are part of each CDR3. Each record gives: V gene, J gene, CDR3 length, clone size, D gene, CDR3 protein, CDR3 DNA. D genes are given only for firm matches. Only some rows state a clone size, as once, few, many or a class for expanded clones.

V: TRBV6-1; J: TRBJ1-5; length: 15; size: .; D: .; CDR3: CASSDLRTVNQPQHF; DNA: TGTGCCAGCAGTGATCTGAGGACAGTCAATCAGCCCCAGCATTTT
V: TRBV6-1; J: TRBJ1-5; length: 15; size: .; D: .; CDR3: CASSESSGAYQPQHF; DNA: TGTGCCAGCAGTGAATCCTCTGGGGCGTATCAGCCCCAGCATTTT
V: TRBV5-6; J: TRBJ2-1; length: 17; size: .; D: .; CDR3: CASSLASLAARRDEQFF; DNA: TGTGCCAGCAGCTTGGCCAGTCTAGCAGCCAGACGGGATGAGCAGTTCTTC
V: TRBV27; J: TRBJ1-1; length: 12; size: .; D: .; CDR3: CASSKATAEAFF; DNA: TGTGCCAGCAGTAAAGCGACAGCTGAAGCTTTCTTT
V: TRBV4-2; J: TRBJ1-2; length: 13; size: few; D: .; CDR3: CASSPAGERGYTF; DNA: TGTGCCAGCAGCCCGGCGGGGGAGCGGGGCTACACCTTC
V: TRBV4-1; J: TRBJ2-7; length: 14; size: .; D: TRBD1; CDR3: CASSQQGVGYEQYF; DNA: TGCGCCAGCAGCCAACAGGGGGTAGGGTACGAGCAGTACTTC
V: TRBV28; J: TRBJ2-6; length: 15; size: .; D: TRBD1; CDR3: CASSRQGSGANVLTF; DNA: TGTGCCAGCAGCCGACAGGGCTCTGGGGCCAACGTCCTGACTTTC
V: TRBV6-1; J: TRBJ2-7; length: 15; size: many; D: .; CDR3: CASSEEMGSSYEQYF; DNA: TGTGCCAGCAGTGAAGAGATGGGGAGCTCCTACGAGCAGTACTTC
V: TRBV6-5; J: TRBJ1-1; length: 15; size: .; D: .; CDR3: CASSYDNRLNTEAFF; DNA: TGTGCCAGCAGTTACGATAACAGGTTGAACACTGAAGCTTTCTTT
V: TRBV27; J: TRBJ1-5; length: 14; size: .; D: .; CDR3: CASKQGWDNQPQHF; DNA: TGTGCCAGCAAGCAGGGATGGGACAATCAGCCCCAGCATTTT
V: TRBV14; J: TRBJ2-1; length: 13; size: .; D: .; CDR3: CASSQGPMDEQFF; DNA: TGTGCCAGCAGCCAAGGGCCGATGGATGAGCAGTTCTTC
V: TRBV27; J: TRBJ2-2; length: 16; size: .; D: .; CDR3: CASSLIPLSGAGELFF; DNA: TGTGCCAGCAGTTTAATTCCGTTATCGGGAGCCGGGGAGCTGTTTTTT
V: TRBV2; J: TRBJ1-5; length: 15; size: .; D: TRBD1; CDR3: CASSSLDRGRQPQHF; DNA: TGTGCCAGCAGTTCTTTGGACAGGGGTAGGCAGCCCCAGCATTTT
V: TRBV27; J: TRBJ2-7; length: 17; size: .; D: TRBD2; CDR3: CASRPRGLAGVVSEQYF; DNA: TGTGCCAGCAGACCCCGAGGACTAGCGGGAGTCGTAAGTGAGCAGTACTTC
V: TRBV4-2; J: TRBJ2-5; length: 13; size: .; D: .; CDR3: CASSQIGGETQYF; DNA: TGTGCCAGCAGCCAGATAGGGGGAGAGACCCAGTACTTC
V: TRBV7-9; J: TRBJ2-3; length: 15; size: .; D: .; CDR3: CASSYRDFSTDTQYF; DNA: TGTGCCAGCAGCTACCGAGACTTTAGCACAGATACGCAGTATTTT
V: TRBV30; J: TRBJ2-5; length: 12; size: .; D: TRBD1; CDR3: CAWEGQQETQYF; DNA: TGTGCCTGGGAGGGACAGCAAGAGACCCAGTACTTC
V: TRBV6-5; J: TRBJ1-4; length: 12; size: .; D: .; CDR3: CASSYSGGKLFF; DNA: TGTGCCAGCAGTTACTCGGGGGGGAAACTGTTTTTT
V: TRBV27; J: TRBJ2-7; length: 15; size: .; D: .; CDR3: CASSLYPRTGFEQYF; DNA: TGTGCCAGCAGTTTATACCCCAGAACGGGGTTCGAGCAGTACTTC
V: TRBV5-1; J: TRBJ2-3; length: 15; size: .; D: TRBD1; CDR3: CASSLQGYSTDTQYF; DNA: TGCGCCAGCAGCTTACAGGGGTACAGCACAGATACGCAGTATTTT
V: TRBV29-1; J: TRBJ1-3; length: 10; size: .; D: .; CDR3: CSVYTNTIYF; DNA: TGCAGCGTTTACACAAACACCATATATTTT
V: TRBV29-1; J: TRBJ1-3; length: 13; size: .; D: .; CDR3: CSVQGAAGNTIYF; DNA: TGCAGCGTACAGGGTGCTGCTGGAAACACCATATATTTT
V: TRBV2; J: TRBJ2-1; length: 15; size: .; D: TRBD2; CDR3: CASSVAGVAYNEQFF; DNA: TGTGCCAGCAGTGTGGCGGGAGTTGCCTACAATGAGCAGTTCTTC
V: TRBV11-1; J: TRBJ2-7; length: 13; size: .; D: .; CDR3: CASSLSQGDEQYF; DNA: TGTGCCAGCAGCTTATCACAGGGTGACGAGCAGTACTTC
V: TRBV6-4; J: TRBJ2-7; length: 14; size: .; D: TRBD2; CDR3: CASSESYGRGEQYF; DNA: TGTGCCAGCAGTGAGTCTTACGGGAGGGGCGAGCAGTACTTC
V: TRBV6-1; J: TRBJ2-1; length: 16; size: .; D: TRBD1; CDR3: CASSGTPGQGLSEQFF; DNA: TGTGCCAGCAGTGGCACCCCGGGACAGGGGTTAAGTGAGCAGTTCTTC
V: TRBV5-1; J: TRBJ2-2; length: 13; size: .; D: .; CDR3: CASSLRVTGELFF; DNA: TGCGCCAGCAGCTTGCGTGTCACCGGGGAGCTGTTTTTT
V: TRBV28; J: TRBJ2-7; length: 14; size: once; D: .; CDR3: CASSLYRQGYEQYF; DNA: TGTGCCAGCAGTTTATATCGGCAGGGCTACGAGCAGTACTTC
V: TRBV10-3; J: TRBJ2-1; length: 16; size: .; D: .; CDR3: CAISDLADSSYNEQFF; DNA: TGTGCCATCAGTGATTTAGCGGATAGCTCCTACAATGAGCAGTTCTTC
V: TRBV6-1; J: TRBJ2-1; length: 13; size: .; D: .; CDR3: CASSRDSYNEQFF; DNA: TGTGCCAGCAGCCGGGACTCTTACAATGAGCAGTTCTTC
V: TRBV28; J: TRBJ2-3; length: 17; size: once; D: TRBD1; CDR3: CASSFPYGTVRADTQYF; DNA: TGTGCCAGCAGTTTCCCCTACGGGACAGTGAGGGCAGATACGCAGTATTTT
V: TRBV5-1; J: TRBJ2-7; length: 15; size: .; D: TRBD1; CDR3: CASNTQGESSYEQYF; DNA: TGCGCCAGCAATACTCAGGGGGAGAGCTCCTACGAGCAGTACTTC
V: TRBV11-3; J: TRBJ2-1; length: 16; size: .; D: TRBD2; CDR3: CASSLVGGGPSNEQFF; DNA: TGTGCCAGCAGCTTAGTCGGGGGAGGGCCGAGCAATGAGCAGTTCTTC
V: TRBV11-3; J: TRBJ1-2; length: 13; size: .; D: .; CDR3: CASSLPGGYGYTF; DNA: TGTGCCAGCAGCCTACCCGGGGGCTATGGCTACACCTTC
V: TRBV6-1; J: TRBJ1-2; length: 15; size: once; D: .; CDR3: CASSEMGALPYGYTF; DNA: TGTGCCAGCAGTGAAATGGGGGCCCTCCCCTATGGCTACACCTTC
V: TRBV27; J: TRBJ2-5; length: 14; size: once; D: .; CDR3: CASSLSFFGETQYF; DNA: TGTGCCAGCAGTTTATCTTTCTTCGGTGAGACCCAGTACTTC
V: TRBV11-3; J: TRBJ2-5; length: 13; size: .; D: TRBD1; CDR3: CASSRDSGETQYF; DNA: TGTGCCAGCAGCCGGGACAGCGGAGAGACCCAGTACTTC